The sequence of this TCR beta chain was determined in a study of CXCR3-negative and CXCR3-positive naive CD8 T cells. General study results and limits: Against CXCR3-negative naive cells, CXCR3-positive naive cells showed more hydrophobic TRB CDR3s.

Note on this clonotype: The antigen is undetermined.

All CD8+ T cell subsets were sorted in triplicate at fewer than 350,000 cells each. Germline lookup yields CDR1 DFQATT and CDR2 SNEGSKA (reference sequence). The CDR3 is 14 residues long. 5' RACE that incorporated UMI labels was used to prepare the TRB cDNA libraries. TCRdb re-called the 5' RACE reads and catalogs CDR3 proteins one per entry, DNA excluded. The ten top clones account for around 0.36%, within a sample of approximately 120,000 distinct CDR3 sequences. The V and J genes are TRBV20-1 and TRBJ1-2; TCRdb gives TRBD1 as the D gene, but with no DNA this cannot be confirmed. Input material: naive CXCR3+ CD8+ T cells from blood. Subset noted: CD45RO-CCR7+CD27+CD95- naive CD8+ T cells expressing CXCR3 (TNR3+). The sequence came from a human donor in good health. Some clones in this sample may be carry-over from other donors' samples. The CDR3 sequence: CSAMGPGFGYGYTF.